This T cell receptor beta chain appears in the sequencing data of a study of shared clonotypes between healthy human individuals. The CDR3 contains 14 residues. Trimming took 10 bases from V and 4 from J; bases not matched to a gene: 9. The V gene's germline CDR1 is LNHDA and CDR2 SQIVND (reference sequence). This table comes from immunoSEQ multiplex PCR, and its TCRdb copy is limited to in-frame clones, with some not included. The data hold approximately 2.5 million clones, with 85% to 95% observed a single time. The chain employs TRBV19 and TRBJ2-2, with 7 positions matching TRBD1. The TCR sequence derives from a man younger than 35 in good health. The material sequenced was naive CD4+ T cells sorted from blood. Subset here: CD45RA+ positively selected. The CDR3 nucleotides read TGTGCCACCCGGAACAGGGGTACCACCGGGGAGCTGTTTTTT. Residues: CATRNRGTTGELFF.